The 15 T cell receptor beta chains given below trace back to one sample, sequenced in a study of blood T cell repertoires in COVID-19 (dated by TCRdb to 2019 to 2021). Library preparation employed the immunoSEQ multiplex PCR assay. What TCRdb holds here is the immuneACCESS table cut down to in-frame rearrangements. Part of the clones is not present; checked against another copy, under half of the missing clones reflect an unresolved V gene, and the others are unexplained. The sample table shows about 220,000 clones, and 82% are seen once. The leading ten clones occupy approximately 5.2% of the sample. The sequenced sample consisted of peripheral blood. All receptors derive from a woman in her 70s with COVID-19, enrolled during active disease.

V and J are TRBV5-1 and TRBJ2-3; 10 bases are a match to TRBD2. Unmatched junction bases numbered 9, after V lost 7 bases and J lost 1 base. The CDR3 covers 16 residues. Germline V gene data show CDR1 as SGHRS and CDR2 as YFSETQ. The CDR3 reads CASSVEGTSGTDTQYF. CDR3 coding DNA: TGCGCCAGCTCAGTCGAGGGGACTAGCGGCACAGATACGCAGTATTTT.

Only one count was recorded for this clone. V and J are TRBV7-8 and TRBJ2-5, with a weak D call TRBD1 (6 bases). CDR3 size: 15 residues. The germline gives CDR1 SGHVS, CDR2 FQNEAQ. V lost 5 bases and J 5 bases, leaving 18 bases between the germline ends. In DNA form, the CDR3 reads TGTGCCAGCAGCGAACAGGGTCGGCAGAGGGAGACCCAGTACTTC. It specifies CASSEQGRQRETQYF.

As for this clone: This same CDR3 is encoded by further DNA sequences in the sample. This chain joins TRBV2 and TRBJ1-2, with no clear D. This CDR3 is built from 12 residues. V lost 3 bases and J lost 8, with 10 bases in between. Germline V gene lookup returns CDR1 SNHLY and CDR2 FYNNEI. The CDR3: CASSEGGYGYTF. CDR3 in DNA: TGTGCCAGCAGTGAGGGAGGATACGGCTACACCTTC.

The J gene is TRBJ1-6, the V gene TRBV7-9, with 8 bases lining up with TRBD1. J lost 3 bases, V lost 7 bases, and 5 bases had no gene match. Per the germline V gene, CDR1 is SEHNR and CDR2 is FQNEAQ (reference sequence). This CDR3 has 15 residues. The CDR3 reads CASTGTGGYNSPLHF. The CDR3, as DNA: TGTGCCAGCACCGGGACAGGAGGCTATAATTCACCCCTCCACTTT.

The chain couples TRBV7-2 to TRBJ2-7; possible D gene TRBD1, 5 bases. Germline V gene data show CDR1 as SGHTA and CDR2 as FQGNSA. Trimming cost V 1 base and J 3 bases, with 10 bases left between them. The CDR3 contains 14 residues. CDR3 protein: CASSLVGQGYEQYF. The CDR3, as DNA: TGTGCCAGCAGCTTAGTCGGCCAGGGCTACGAGCAGTACTTC.

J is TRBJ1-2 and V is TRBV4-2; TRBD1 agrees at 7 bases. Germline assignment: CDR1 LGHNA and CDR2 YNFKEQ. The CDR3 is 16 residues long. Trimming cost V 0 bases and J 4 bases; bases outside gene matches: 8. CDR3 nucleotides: TGTGCCAGCAGCCAAGAGGTGAACAGGGGAGGCTATGGCTACACCTTC. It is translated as CASSQEVNRGGYGYTF.

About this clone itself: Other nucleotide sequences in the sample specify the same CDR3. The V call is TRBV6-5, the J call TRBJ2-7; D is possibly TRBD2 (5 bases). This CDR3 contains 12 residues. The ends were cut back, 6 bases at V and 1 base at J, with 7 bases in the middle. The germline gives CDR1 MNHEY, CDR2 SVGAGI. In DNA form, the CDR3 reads TGTGCCAGCAGCGGGAATTCCTACGAGCAGTACTTC. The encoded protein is CASSGNSYEQYF.

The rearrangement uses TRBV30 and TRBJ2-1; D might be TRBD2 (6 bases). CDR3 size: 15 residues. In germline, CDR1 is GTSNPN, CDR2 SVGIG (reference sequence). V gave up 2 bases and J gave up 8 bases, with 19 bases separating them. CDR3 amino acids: CAWSTPSRGTDEQFF. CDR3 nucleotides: TGTGCCTGGAGTACACCAAGCCGGGGGACGGATGAGCAGTTCTTC.

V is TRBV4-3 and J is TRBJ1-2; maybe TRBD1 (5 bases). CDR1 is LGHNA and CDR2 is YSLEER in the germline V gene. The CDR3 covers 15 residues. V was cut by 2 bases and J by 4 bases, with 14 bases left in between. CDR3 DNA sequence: TGCGCCAGCAGCCAATCGGAGACAGACCTCTATGGCTACACCTTC. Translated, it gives CASSQSETDLYGYTF.

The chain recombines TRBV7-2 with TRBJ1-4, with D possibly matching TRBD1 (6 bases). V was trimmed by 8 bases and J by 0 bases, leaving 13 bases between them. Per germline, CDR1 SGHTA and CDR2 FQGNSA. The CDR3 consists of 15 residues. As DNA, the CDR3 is TGTGCCAGCGGAGGGGGGGGATCAACTAATGAAAAACTGTTTTTT. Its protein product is CASGGGGSTNEKLFF. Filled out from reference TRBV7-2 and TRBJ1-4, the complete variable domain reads GAGVSQSPSNKVTEKGKDVELRCDPISGHTALYWYRQSLGQGLEFLIYFQGNSAPDKSGLPSDRFSAERTGGSVSTLTIQRTQQEDSAVYLCASGGGGSTNEKLFFGSGTQLSVL.

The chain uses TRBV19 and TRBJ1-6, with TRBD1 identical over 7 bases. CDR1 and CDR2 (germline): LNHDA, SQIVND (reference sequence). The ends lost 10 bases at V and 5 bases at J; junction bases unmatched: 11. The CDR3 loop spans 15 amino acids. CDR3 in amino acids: CATSPPGQNNSPLHF. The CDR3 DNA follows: TGTGCCACCTCTCCCCCGGGACAGAATAATTCACCCCTCCACTTT.

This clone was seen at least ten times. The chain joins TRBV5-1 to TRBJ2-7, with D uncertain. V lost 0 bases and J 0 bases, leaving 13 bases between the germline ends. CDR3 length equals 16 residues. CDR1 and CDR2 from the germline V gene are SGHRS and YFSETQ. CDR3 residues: CASSLEAGYFSYEQYF. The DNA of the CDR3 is TGCGCCAGCAGCTTGGAGGCAGGTTACTTCTCCTACGAGCAGTACTTC.

The CDR3 protein is CASRTDRGQGGYTF. Written as DNA, the CDR3 is TGTGCCAGCAGAACCGACAGGGGGCAGGGTGGCTACACCTTC. V usage is TRBV9 and J usage is TRBJ1-2; 10 bases fit TRBD1. CDR3 length: 14 amino acids. Unmatched junction bases numbered 8, after V lost 5 bases and J lost 7 bases. Germline assignment: CDR1 SGDLS and CDR2 YYNGEE.

CDR3 DNA sequence: TGTGCCAGCAGCCCCACGTCGACAGGGCTCTACGAGCAGTACTTC. Amino acid sequence: CASSPTSTGLYEQYF. The rearrangement uses TRBV7-2 and TRBJ2-7, with TRBD1 identical over 7 bases. Germline V lookup: CDR1 SGHTA, CDR2 FQGNSA. The V segment lost 5 bases and the J segment 3 bases; nucleotides outside the gene matches: 10. This CDR3 has 15 amino acids.

CDR3 residues: CASSGRTVNEKLFF. In DNA form, the CDR3 reads TGTGCCAGCTCAGGTCGGACTGTCAATGAAAAACTGTTTTTT. The V call is TRBV18, the J call TRBJ1-4; D is unresolved. Germline CDR1 KGHSH, CDR2 LQKENI. CDR3 length: 14 amino acids. V was pared by 5 bases and J by 5 bases, with 12 bases between.